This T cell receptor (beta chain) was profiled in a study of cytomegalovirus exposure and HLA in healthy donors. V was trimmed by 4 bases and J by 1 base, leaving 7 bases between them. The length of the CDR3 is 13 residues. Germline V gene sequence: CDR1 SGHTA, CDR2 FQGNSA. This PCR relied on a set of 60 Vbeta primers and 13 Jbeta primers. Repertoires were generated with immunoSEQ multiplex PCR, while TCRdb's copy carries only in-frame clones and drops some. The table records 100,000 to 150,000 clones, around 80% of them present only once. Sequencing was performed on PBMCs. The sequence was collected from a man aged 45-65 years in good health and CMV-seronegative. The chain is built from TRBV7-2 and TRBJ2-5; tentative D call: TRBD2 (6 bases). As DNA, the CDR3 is TGTGCCAGCAGCTGGGGAGGCCAAGAGACCCAGTACTTC. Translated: CASSWGGQETQYF. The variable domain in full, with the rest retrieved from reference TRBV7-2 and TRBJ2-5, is GAGVSQSPSNKVTEKGKDVELRCDPISGHTALYWYRQSLGQGLEFLIYFQGNSAPDKSGLPSDRFSAERTGGSVSTLTIQRTQQEDSAVYLCASSWGGQETQYFGPGTRLLVL.